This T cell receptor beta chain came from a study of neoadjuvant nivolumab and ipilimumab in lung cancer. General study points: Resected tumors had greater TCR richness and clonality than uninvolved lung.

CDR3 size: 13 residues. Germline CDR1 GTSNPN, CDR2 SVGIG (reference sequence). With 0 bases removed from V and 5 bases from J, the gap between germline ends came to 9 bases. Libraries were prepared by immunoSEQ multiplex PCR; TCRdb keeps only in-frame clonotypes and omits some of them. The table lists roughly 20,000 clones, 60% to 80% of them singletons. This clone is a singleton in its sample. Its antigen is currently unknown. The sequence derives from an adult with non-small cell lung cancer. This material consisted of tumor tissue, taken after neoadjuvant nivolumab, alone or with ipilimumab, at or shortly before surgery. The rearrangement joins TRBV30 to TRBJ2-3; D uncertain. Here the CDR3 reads CAWSVRGLDTQYF. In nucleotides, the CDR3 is TGTGCCTGGAGTGTACGAGGATTAGATACGCAGTATTTT.